The T cell receptor (beta chain) under discussion was sequenced for a study of blood T cell repertoires in COVID-19. Study overall: There were acute and convalescent COVID-19 samples, and they came from the United States, Italy and Spain. T cells, B-cell-depleted T cells, or PBMCs provided the cDNA or gDNA that served as material.

This clone turned up a few times. Original handling: Reference gene primer amplification gave estimated nucleated cell counts. TCRdb's table, derived via immunoSEQ multiplex PCR, lists solely in-frame clones and lacks some. V, J and clone size are taken as reported in that table, and D and trimming were inferred from the DNA itself. The sample records some 110,000 clones, over 65% being singletons. This CDR3 has 13 residues. Trimming cost V 2 bases and J 1 base, with 8 bases left between them. Per the germline V gene, CDR1 is GTSNPN and CDR2 is SVGIG (reference sequence). The chain has TRBV30 and TRBJ1-1; no firm D call. This sequence was found in a woman aged 70-85 years with acute or convalescent COVID-19. The sample taken for sequencing was peripheral blood. The CDR3 protein is CAWSTTENTEAFF. Here the CDR3 DNA reads TGTGCCTGGAGTACAACAGAGAACACTGAAGCTTTCTTT.